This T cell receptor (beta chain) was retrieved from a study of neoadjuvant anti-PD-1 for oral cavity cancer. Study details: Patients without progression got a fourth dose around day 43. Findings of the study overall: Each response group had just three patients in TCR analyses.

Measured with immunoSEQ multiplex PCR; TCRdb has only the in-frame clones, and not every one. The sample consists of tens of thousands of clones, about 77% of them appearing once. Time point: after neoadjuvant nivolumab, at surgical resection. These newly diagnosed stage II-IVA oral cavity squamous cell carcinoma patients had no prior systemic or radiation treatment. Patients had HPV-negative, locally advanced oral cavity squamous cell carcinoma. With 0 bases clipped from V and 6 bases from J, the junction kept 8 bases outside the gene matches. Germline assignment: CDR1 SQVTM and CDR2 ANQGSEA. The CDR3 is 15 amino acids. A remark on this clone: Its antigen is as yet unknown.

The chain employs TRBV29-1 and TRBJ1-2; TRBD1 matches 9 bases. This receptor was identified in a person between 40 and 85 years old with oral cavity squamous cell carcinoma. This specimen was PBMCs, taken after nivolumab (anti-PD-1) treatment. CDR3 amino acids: CSVEDWGTGIDGYTF. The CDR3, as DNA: TGCAGCGTTGAAGATTGGGGGACAGGGATAGATGGCTACACCTTC.